In its sample, the clone carrying this TCR beta chain was seen once. These data originate in a study of shared clonotypes between healthy human individuals. Clones were read by immunoSEQ multiplex PCR, and TCRdb kept only the in-frame ones, dropping some. The repertoire consists of millions of clones, with roughly 95% occurring once and the leading ten covering around 1.1%. The naive CD8 population came from CD45RO-negative cells selected for CCR7, without terminally differentiated effector memory CD45RA+ cells. The donors, healthy adults who were HIV-negative, had experienced no recent acute infections or vaccinations. Germline values: CDR1 SNHLY, CDR2 FYNNEI. The V end was cut by 1 base, the J end by 4 bases, with 17 bases between. The CDR3 length is 18 residues.

Input material: naive CD8+ T cells sorted from blood. The chain couples TRBV2 to TRBJ2-6; D is tentatively TRBD1 or TRBD2 (5 bases each). This clonotype was obtained from a man younger than 35 in good health. CDR3 bases: TGTGCCAGCAGTGAAGGCCGGGGCCCCCTTTACGGGGCCAACGTCCTGACTTTC. It translates to CASSEGRGPLYGANVLTF.